The TCR beta chain described here comes from a study of blood T cell repertoires in COVID-19. About the study: Samples representing acute and convalescent COVID-19 were sourced from the United States, Italy and Spain.

The V and J ends lost 2 bases and 0 bases, in that order; junction bases with no gene match: 6. The germline V gene has CDR1 MNHEY and CDR2 SVGEGT. The CDR3 extends over 18 amino acids. As processed by the authors: Counts of nucleated cells, estimated from reference gene primer amplification, were obtained. Produced via immunoSEQ multiplex PCR; TCRdb's table is partial and in-frame only. V, J and clone size derive from that table, while D and trimming were established from the DNA sequence. The sample has 100,000 or so clones, approximately 84% seen once. The V gene is TRBV6-2 or TRBV6-3, the J gene TRBJ2-1, with 11 bases identical to TRBD2. What was sequenced was peripheral blood. The receptor comes from a young man in a cohort sampled during active COVID-19. CDR3 sequence (DNA): TGTGCCAGCAGTTACGCTAGCGGGGGGAGGAGCTCCTACAATGAGCAGTTCTTC. This codes for CASSYASGGRSSYNEQFF.